This entry is about one T cell receptor beta chain. Its antigen is unknown. Each sample used at least 7 million PBMCs. This entry belongs to a study of blood T cells in healthy people across ages. The authors ran a second PCR of 7 to 11 cycles using a sample-barcoded 5' primer and a J-beta primer mix. MiXCR, run by TCRdb on the 5' RACE reads, gives a single entry per CDR3 protein. Of over 1.5 million distinct CDR3 sequences in the sample, around half were seen once. Whole-study findings and limits: As naive T cell percentage varied, TCR beta diversity correlated strongly with it. PBMCs left unsorted prevented a conclusive naive versus antigen-experienced comparison. The authors considered diversity estimates from one million T cells to be underestimates.

Germline CDR1 MDHEN, CDR2 SYDVKM. The CDR3 contains 15 residues. V lost 5 bases to trimming and J lost 5 bases; unmatched junction nucleotides: 6. Sequencing was done on a sample of blood. The TCR comes from a woman between 40 and 55 years old in good health. The rearrangement links TRBV28 to TRBJ2-2; 9 positions match TRBD2. Here the CDR3 reads CASSGGGARTGELFF. Written as DNA, the CDR3 is TGTGCCAGCAGTGGCGGGGGGGCTCGGACCGGGGAGCTGTTTTTT.